This T cell receptor beta chain was captured by sequencing in a study of T cells in Graves' hyperthyroidism and ophthalmopathy. There were TCR beta CDR3 regions amplified from RNA transcripts. Carried out on the TCR CDR3, a first-round RT-PCR used the HTBI primer set. TCRdb called the multiplex PCR reads again in MiXCR, with one record for every CDR3 protein. The sample lists some 510,000 distinct CDR3 sequences; 40% to 55% were seen once. Clinical symptoms, serum thyroxine and TRAb, thyroid ultrasound and orbital computed tomography were used for the diagnoses. The CDR3 covers 15 residues. V was shortened by 8 bases and J by 3 bases, with 20 bases between the two germline ends. Germline V gene data show CDR1 as SGHVS and CDR2 as FQNEAQ. This clonotype has only a few counts. The antigen remains undetermined. Study results and limitations: Separation of ophthalmopathy from stable hyperthyroidism was achieved by a 13 V-J model.

The sample taken for sequencing was peripheral blood or thyroid tissue (not recorded which). The chain employs TRBV7-8 and TRBJ2-7; D possibly corresponds to TRBD1 (6 bases). This clonotype was obtained from a woman aged 18 to 35 with Graves' hyperthyroidism. As DNA, the CDR3 is TGTGCCAGCTCTCGAAGTTTGGGGGCAAACTACGAGCAGTACTTC. Residues: CASSRSLGANYEQYF. Filled out from reference TRBV7-8 and TRBJ2-7, the complete variable domain reads GAGVSQSPRYKVAKRGQDVALRCDPISGHVSLFWYQQALGQGPEFLTYFQNEAQLDKSGLPSDRFFAERPEGSVSTLKIQRTQQEDSAVYLCASSRSLGANYEQYFGPGTRLTVT.